This T cell receptor (beta chain) was sequenced for a study of blood T cell repertoires in COVID-19. On the study more broadly: Samples came from the United States, Italy and Spain, spanning acute and convalescent COVID-19. The analysed material was cDNA or gDNA that came from T cells, B-cell-depleted T cells, or PBMCs.

Sequencing used immunoSEQ multiplex PCR; TCRdb keeps in-frame clones, though not all of them. The sample has under 75,000 clones, approximately 79% seen once. This CDR3 contains 15 residues. CDR1 and CDR2 from the germline V gene are MNHEY and SVGAGI. The trim removed 5 bases at V and 2 bases at J, leaving 8 bases unmatched. The chain combines TRBV6-5 with TRBJ1-2; 7 bases agree with TRBD1. This TCR came from a woman in her 70s with acute or convalescent COVID-19. Source material: peripheral blood. CDR3 amino acids: CASSTWEGGNYGYTF. The CDR3, as DNA: TGTGCCAGCAGTACCTGGGAAGGGGGCAACTATGGCTACACCTTC.